Listed below are T cell receptor beta chains from one sample, sequenced in a study of shared clonotypes between healthy human individuals. Libraries were prepared by immunoSEQ multiplex PCR; TCRdb keeps only in-frame clonotypes and omits some of them. This sample carries about 2 million clones, around 95% of them seen once, and the ten largest clones take 0.1% to 0.15%. Sequencing was done on a sample of naive CD4+ T cells sorted from blood. These receptors originate from a man aged 18 to 30 in good health. The CDR3 runs from the conserved cysteine through the conserved F or W.

j_gene,v_gene,CDR3aa
TRBJ2-1,TRBV30,CAWSVSKSHPIF
TRBJ1-6,TRBV19,CASTEGAYNSPLHF
TRBJ1-1,TRBV18,CASSPGTGNTEAFF
TRBJ1-5,TRBV28,CASSLQAIGNQPQHF
TRBJ2-1,TRBV11-3,CASSSRDYNDDEQFF
TRBJ2-2,TRBV5-1,CASSLPANTGELFF
TRBJ2-3,TRBV10-2,CASRTTPGLAGEDTQYF
TRBJ2-1,TRBV27,CASSLAGGYNEQFF
TRBJ2-5,TRBV30,CAWSGQGETQYF
TRBJ1-3,TRBV6-1,CASSVRQGFGNTIYF
TRBJ1-2,TRBV9,CASSVGTGDGYTF
TRBJ2-2,TRBV30,CAWKGGWNTGELFF
TRBJ2-4,TRBV6-1,CASSEYRNIQYF
TRBJ1-1,TRBV2,CASSLGPGGTEAFF
TRBJ1-1,TRBV7-2,CASSLVRGQFEAFF
TRBJ2-7,TRBV7-6,CASSLAGQLSYEQYF
TRBJ1-5,TRBV11-2,CASSQDFNQPQHF
TRBJ2-7,TRBV10-3,CAITAGSGYEQYF
TRBJ2-3,TRBV5-6,CASSWSGTVTDTQYF
TRBJ2-3,TRBV6-6,CASSYGASGGSDTQYF
TRBJ2-1,TRBV18,CASSPNRANEQFF
TRBJ1-1,TRBV6-5,CASSYSGGRGTEAFF
TRBJ1-2,TRBV6-1,CASSEADRVDGYTF
TRBJ2-7,TRBV7-9,CASSTHPGQGYEQYF
TRBJ2-7,TRBV18,CASSPSSYEQYF
TRBJ2-5,TRBV30,CAGAGGRQETQYF
TRBJ2-7,TRBV6-5,CASKGGPGGSDEQYF
TRBJ2-2,TRBV21-1,CASSRWDRRLAGNTGELFF
TRBJ1-2,TRBV28,CASSPRTGLSYYGYTF
TRBJ1-4,TRBV4-1,CASSHPGQALNEKLFF
TRBJ1-5,TRBV6-6,CASSYLTEPQHF
TRBJ1-1,TRBV9,CASSARQGGTEAFF
TRBJ1-2,TRBV19,CASSSDRTATYGYTF
TRBJ2-4,TRBV29-1,CSVNSASGNIQYF
TRBJ1-6,TRBV25-1,CASSGGGYNSPLHF
TRBJ2-4,TRBV5-4,CASSLGGGLAGPKNIQYF
TRBJ1-4,TRBV18,CASSPPAGGPSTNEKLFF
TRBJ1-2,TRBV6-5,CASSLDRGTSGYTF
TRBJ2-5,TRBV4-1,CASSPIQGQETQYF
TRBJ1-2,TRBV5-1,CASKGTGRYGYTF
TRBJ1-5,TRBV11-2,CASSLGPGQGFNQPQHF
TRBJ1-6,TRBV4-1,CASRWTASSYNSPLHF
TRBJ1-2,TRBV4-3,CASSQAQGTESGYTF
TRBJ1-2,TRBV7-9,CATKEGEGARGYGYTF
TRBJ2-7,TRBV29-1,CSVAGPPEEQYF